The rows below give T cell receptor beta chains drawn from one sample of a study of blood T cells in healthy people across ages. TCRdb called the 5' RACE reads again in MiXCR, with one record for every CDR3 protein. The table includes just over 800,000 distinct CDR3 sequences, about 59% detected once. Sequencing was performed on blood. These receptors were collected from a man younger than 40 in good health. The CDR3 runs from the conserved cysteine through the conserved F or W. The D gene is left open where the match is weak. Some rows have no size entry. The others give once, few or many, or a class for an expanded clone.

abundance: few
j_gene: TRBJ2-3
d_gene: .
len: 14
v_gene: TRBV7-2
CDR3aa: CASNRDSSTDTQYF
CDR3nt: TGTGCCAGCAACCGGGACTCAAGCACAGATACGCAGTATTTT

abundance: .
j_gene: TRBJ2-2
d_gene: TRBD2
len: 16
v_gene: TRBV9
CDR3aa: CASSTRTSANTGELFF
CDR3nt: TGTGCCAGCAGCACGAGGACTAGCGCTAACACCGGGGAGCTGTTTTTT

abundance: .
j_gene: TRBJ2-5
d_gene: .
len: 16
v_gene: TRBV5-1
CDR3aa: CASSLGGQTLRETQYF
CDR3nt: TGCGCCAGCAGCTTGGGAGGACAGACTTTACGAGAGACCCAGTACTTC

abundance: .
j_gene: TRBJ2-7
d_gene: .
len: 14
v_gene: TRBV7-9
CDR3aa: CASSKAERTYEQYF
CDR3nt: TGTGCCAGCAGCAAAGCGGAGCGGACATACGAGCAGTACTTC

abundance: once
j_gene: TRBJ2-7
d_gene: .
len: 14
v_gene: TRBV29-1
CDR3aa: CSVEMGQSLYEQYF
CDR3nt: TGCAGCGTTGAAATGGGGCAGAGCCTCTACGAGCAGTACTTC

abundance: .
j_gene: TRBJ2-7
d_gene: .
len: 12
v_gene: TRBV7-9
CDR3aa: CASTRGLYEQYF
CDR3nt: TGTGCCAGCACCCGGGGTCTTTACGAGCAGTACTTC

abundance: .
j_gene: TRBJ1-4
d_gene: .
len: 14
v_gene: TRBV4-2
CDR3aa: CASSQEVRVEKLFF
CDR3nt: TGTGCCAGCAGCCAAGAGGTCAGGGTGGAAAAACTGTTTTTT

abundance: few
j_gene: TRBJ1-1
d_gene: .
len: 14
v_gene: TRBV3-1
CDR3aa: CASSKKGPGTEAFF
CDR3nt: TGTGCCAGCAGCAAAAAAGGCCCGGGCACTGAAGCTTTCTTT

abundance: once
j_gene: TRBJ2-3
d_gene: .
len: 15
v_gene: TRBV6-5
CDR3aa: CASNPTFYGTDTQYF
CDR3nt: TGTGCCAGTAACCCGACCTTCTACGGGACAGATACGCAGTATTTT

abundance: .
j_gene: TRBJ2-2
d_gene: .
len: 14
v_gene: TRBV9
CDR3aa: CASSVVEFTGELFF
CDR3nt: TGTGCCAGCAGCGTAGTGGAGTTCACCGGGGAGCTGTTTTTT

abundance: .
j_gene: TRBJ2-5
d_gene: TRBD1
len: 12
v_gene: TRBV29-1
CDR3aa: CSVPRGRETQYF
CDR3nt: TGCAGCGTCCCCAGGGGGCGGGAGACCCAGTACTTC

abundance: .
j_gene: TRBJ2-5
d_gene: TRBD2
len: 13
v_gene: TRBV10-3
CDR3aa: CAISAPGGETQYF
CDR3nt: TGTGCCATCAGCGCGCCGGGAGGAGAGACCCAGTACTTC

abundance: .
j_gene: TRBJ1-2
d_gene: .
len: 14
v_gene: TRBV12-3/TRBV12-4
CDR3aa: CASSLALASDGYTF
CDR3nt: TGTGCCAGCAGTTTAGCGCTCGCCAGCGATGGCTACACCTTC

abundance: few
j_gene: TRBJ1-1
d_gene: .
len: 15
v_gene: TRBV20-1
CDR3aa: CSARDDGQSNTEAFF
CDR3nt: TGCAGTGCTAGAGATGACGGTCAGTCGAACACTGAAGCTTTCTTT

abundance: .
j_gene: TRBJ1-2
d_gene: TRBD1
len: 15
v_gene: TRBV3-1
CDR3aa: CASSYGTGKGYGYTF
CDR3nt: TGTGCCAGCAGCTACGGGACAGGGAAGGGCTATGGCTACACCTTC

abundance: once
j_gene: TRBJ1-1
d_gene: .
len: 14
v_gene: TRBV28
CDR3aa: CASRDNTVNTEAFF
CDR3nt: TGTGCCAGCAGGGACAACACGGTGAACACTGAAGCTTTCTTT

abundance: .
j_gene: TRBJ2-5
d_gene: TRBD1
len: 15
v_gene: TRBV18
CDR3aa: CASSPPTGARETQYF
CDR3nt: TGTGCCAGCTCACCACCCACAGGGGCACGAGAGACCCAGTACTTC

abundance: .
j_gene: TRBJ2-5
d_gene: .
len: 14
v_gene: TRBV28
CDR3aa: CASREGQAQETQYF
CDR3nt: TGTGCCAGCAGGGAGGGGCAGGCACAAGAGACCCAGTACTTC

abundance: few
j_gene: TRBJ2-3
d_gene: .
len: 16
v_gene: TRBV20-1
CDR3aa: CSARDEGEYMTDTQYF
CDR3nt: TGCAGTGCTAGGGACGAGGGGGAGTATATGACAGATACGCAGTATTTT

abundance: .
j_gene: TRBJ2-7
d_gene: TRBD1
len: 16
v_gene: TRBV29-1
CDR3aa: CSVDYPTGGSSYEQYF
CDR3nt: TGCAGCGTTGACTATCCTACAGGGGGCTCCTCCTACGAGCAGTACTTC

abundance: .
j_gene: TRBJ2-7
d_gene: .
len: 13
v_gene: TRBV28
CDR3aa: CASSLASIHEQYF
CDR3nt: TGTGCCAGCAGTTTAGCTAGCATCCACGAGCAGTACTTC

abundance: .
j_gene: TRBJ1-3
d_gene: .
len: 12
v_gene: TRBV29-1
CDR3aa: CSGMVGGNTIYF
CDR3nt: TGCAGCGGGATGGTGGGTGGAAACACCATATATTTT

abundance: .
j_gene: TRBJ1-1
d_gene: .
len: 15
v_gene: TRBV11-2
CDR3aa: CASSHGDEVGPEAFF
CDR3nt: TGTGCCAGCAGCCACGGGGACGAAGTAGGACCCGAAGCTTTCTTT

abundance: few
j_gene: TRBJ1-1
d_gene: .
len: 14
v_gene: TRBV7-9
CDR3aa: CASSLVGRNTEAFF
CDR3nt: TGTGCCAGCAGCTTAGTGGGGAGGAACACTGAAGCTTTCTTT

abundance: .
j_gene: TRBJ2-2
d_gene: .
len: 13
v_gene: TRBV20-1
CDR3aa: CSAPTVNTGELFF
CDR3nt: TGCAGTGCCCCAACAGTGAACACCGGGGAGCTGTTTTTT

abundance: .
j_gene: TRBJ2-7
d_gene: .
len: 15
v_gene: TRBV20-1
CDR3aa: CSARDRRGNTYEQYF
CDR3nt: TGCAGTGCTAGAGATCGGAGGGGCAACACCTACGAGCAGTACTTC